The 9 T cell receptor beta chains presented below share a single source sample, sequenced in a study of cytomegalovirus exposure and HLA in healthy donors. Data came from immunoSEQ multiplex PCR; TCRdb stores just in-frame clones and leaves some out. Here the sample spans around 300,000 clones, approximately 85% being singletons. The sequencing sample was made of PBMCs. Receptors were obtained from a man aged 25 to 45 in good health and CMV-seronegative.

This chain connects TRBV11-2 to TRBJ1-2, with D possibly matching TRBD1 (5 bases). The CDR3 contains 16 residues. The V gene's germline CDR1 is SGHAT and CDR2 FQNNGV. Trimming left V 5 bases short and J 0 bases short, with 16 bases between. CDR3 in amino acids: CASSAWVRDANYGYTF. In nucleotides, the CDR3 is TGTGCCAGCAGCGCGTGGGTCAGGGATGCTAACTATGGCTACACCTTC.

The chain employs TRBV28 and TRBJ1-5; D is ambiguous. The V gene's germline CDR1 is MDHEN and CDR2 SYDVKM. V lost 3 bases and J lost 0, with 9 bases in between. The CDR3 length is 15 residues. The CDR3 spells CASSLRAYSNQPQHF. CDR3 sequence (DNA): TGTGCCAGCAGTTTGAGAGCATATAGCAATCAGCCCCAGCATTTT.

V gene TRBV7-2 combines with J gene TRBJ1-1; 7 bases line up with TRBD1. J lost 0 bases, V lost 3 bases, and 4 bases had no gene match. Germline CDR1 and CDR2: SGHTA and FQGNSA. CDR3 size: 15 residues. DNA for the CDR3: TGTGCCAGCAGCTTCACAGGGGCAATGAACACTGAAGCTTTCTTT. Protein sequence: CASSFTGAMNTEAFF. The whole variable domain, remainder taken from reference TRBV7-2 and TRBJ1-1, is GAGVSQSPSNKVTEKGKDVELRCDPISGHTALYWYRQSLGQGLEFLIYFQGNSAPDKSGLPSDRFSAERTGGSVSTLTIQRTQQEDSAVYLCASSFTGAMNTEAFFGQGTRLTVV.

The chain is built from TRBV18 and TRBJ2-1; 9 bases map to TRBD1. CDR3 length: 15 residues. With 0 bases clipped from V and 8 bases from J, the junction kept 5 bases outside the gene matches. CDR1 KGHSH and CDR2 LQKENI come from the germline V gene. The CDR3 loop is CASSPPGDRDYEQFF. Written as DNA, the CDR3 is TGTGCCAGCTCACCACCGGGGGACAGGGACTATGAGCAGTTCTTC.

The J gene is TRBJ1-4, the V gene TRBV27; the D gene is possibly TRBD1 (6 bases). The germline CDR1 and CDR2 sequences are MNHEY and SMNVEV (reference sequence). Trimming removed 4 bases at V and 10 bases at J, with 13 bases between. This CDR3 has 13 amino acids. This chain's CDR3 is CASSSTGSGKLFF. CDR3 in DNA: TGTGCCAGCAGTTCCACAGGGTCTGGAAAACTGTTTTTT.

This chain connects TRBV27 to TRBJ2-7, with a weak D call TRBD2 (5 bases). The CDR3 loop spans 15 amino acids. The V end was cut by 2 bases, the J end by 7 bases, with 18 bases between. The germline gives CDR1 MNHEY, CDR2 SMNVEV (reference sequence). CDR3 DNA: TGTGCCAGCAGTTTACTGGGATCGGGGTTGGGGGAGCAGTACTTC. Translating gives CASSLLGSGLGEQYF.

This chain uses TRBV19 with TRBJ1-5; D gene unclear. Trimming took off 10 bases at V and 6 bases at J, with 16 bases between the two ends. The CDR3 runs to 13 residues. Germline lookup yields CDR1 LNHDA and CDR2 SQIVND (reference sequence). CDR3 sequence (DNA): TGTGCCACCTCTGGCGGGGAAGGTCAGCCCCAGCATTTT. It specifies CATSGGEGQPQHF.

The chain links TRBV19 to TRBJ1-2; 7 bases are shared with TRBD1. V gave up 1 base and J gave up 6 bases; unmatched junction bases: 8. This CDR3 is 15 amino acids long. The V gene's germline CDR1 is LNHDA and CDR2 SQIVND (reference sequence). The CDR3 loop is CASSIGIWTGDGYTF. CDR3 DNA sequence: TGTGCCAGTAGTATAGGGATCTGGACAGGCGATGGCTACACCTTC.

The chain recombines TRBV6-1 with TRBJ1-3; D may be TRBD1 (6 bases). V lost 4 bases to trimming and J lost 4 bases, with 11 bases between them. From germline, CDR1 is MNHNS and CDR2 SASEGT. This CDR3 region has 14 residues. CDR3 in amino acids: CASSVQGFGNTIYF. The CDR3 DNA follows: TGTGCCAGCAGTGTCCAGGGGTTCGGAAACACCATATATTTT.